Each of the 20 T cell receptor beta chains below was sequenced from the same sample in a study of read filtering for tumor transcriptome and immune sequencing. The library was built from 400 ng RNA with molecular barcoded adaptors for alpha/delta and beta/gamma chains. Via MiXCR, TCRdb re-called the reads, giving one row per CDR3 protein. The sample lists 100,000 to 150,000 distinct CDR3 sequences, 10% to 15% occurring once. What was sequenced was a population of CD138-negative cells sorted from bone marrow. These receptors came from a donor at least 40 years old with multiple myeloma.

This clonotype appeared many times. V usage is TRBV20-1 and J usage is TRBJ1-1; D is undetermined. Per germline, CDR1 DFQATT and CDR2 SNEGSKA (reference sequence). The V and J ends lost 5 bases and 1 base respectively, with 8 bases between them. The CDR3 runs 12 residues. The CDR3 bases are TGCAGTGCTTACGGAGGGAACACTGAAGCTTTCTTT. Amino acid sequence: CSAYGGNTEAFF.

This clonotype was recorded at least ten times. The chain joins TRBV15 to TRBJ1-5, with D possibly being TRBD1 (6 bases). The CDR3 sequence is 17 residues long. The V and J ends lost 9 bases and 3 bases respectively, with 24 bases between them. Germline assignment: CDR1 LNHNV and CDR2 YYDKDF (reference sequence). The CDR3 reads CATQRRGEGVNNQPQHF. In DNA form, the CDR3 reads TGTGCCACGCAGCGACGGGGGGAGGGGGTTAACAATCAGCCCCAGCATTTT.

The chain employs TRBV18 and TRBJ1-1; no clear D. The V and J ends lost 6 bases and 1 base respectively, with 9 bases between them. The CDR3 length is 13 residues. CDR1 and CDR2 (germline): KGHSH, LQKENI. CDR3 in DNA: TGTGCCAGCTCCATCCGGTCGAACACTGAAGCTTTCTTT. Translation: CASSIRSNTEAFF.

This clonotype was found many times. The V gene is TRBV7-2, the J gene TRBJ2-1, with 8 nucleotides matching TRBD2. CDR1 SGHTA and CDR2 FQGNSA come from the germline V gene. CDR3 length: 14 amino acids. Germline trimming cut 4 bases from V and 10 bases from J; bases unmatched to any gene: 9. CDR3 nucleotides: TGTGCCAGCAGCTCCGCGGGGGGCGGGAGAGAGCAGTTCTTC. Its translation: CASSSAGGGREQFF.

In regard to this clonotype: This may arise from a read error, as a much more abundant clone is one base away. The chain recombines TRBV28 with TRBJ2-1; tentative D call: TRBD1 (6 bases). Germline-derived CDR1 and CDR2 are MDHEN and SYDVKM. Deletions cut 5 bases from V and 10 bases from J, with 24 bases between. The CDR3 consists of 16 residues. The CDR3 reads CASSPENRVSFKEQFF. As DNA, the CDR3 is TGTGCCAGCAGTCCCGAGAACAGGGTCTCTTTCAAGGAGCAGTTCTTC.

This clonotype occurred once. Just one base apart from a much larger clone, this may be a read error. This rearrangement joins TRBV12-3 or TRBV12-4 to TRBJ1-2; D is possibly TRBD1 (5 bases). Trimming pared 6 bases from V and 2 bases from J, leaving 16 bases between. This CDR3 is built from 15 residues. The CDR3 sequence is CASRVTGNINYGYTF. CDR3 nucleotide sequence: TGTGCCAGCAGGGTTACAGGAAATATAAACTATGGCTACACCTTC.

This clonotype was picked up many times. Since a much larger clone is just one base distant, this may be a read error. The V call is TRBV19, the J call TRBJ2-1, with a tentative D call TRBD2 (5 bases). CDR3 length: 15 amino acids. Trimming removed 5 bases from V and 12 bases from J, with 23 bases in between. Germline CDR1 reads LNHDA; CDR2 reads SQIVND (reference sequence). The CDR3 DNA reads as TGTGCCAGTAGTGAGGGAAGTCGGTACAGTGAGTGGCAGTTCTTC. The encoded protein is CASSEGSRYSEWQFF.

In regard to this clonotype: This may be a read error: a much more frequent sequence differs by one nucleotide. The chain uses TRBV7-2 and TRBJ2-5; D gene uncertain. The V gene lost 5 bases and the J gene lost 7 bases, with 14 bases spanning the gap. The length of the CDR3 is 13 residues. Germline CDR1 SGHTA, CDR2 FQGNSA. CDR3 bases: TGTGCCAGCAGCCCTTTCGGGCCGGGGACCCAGTACTTC. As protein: CASSPFGPGTQYF.

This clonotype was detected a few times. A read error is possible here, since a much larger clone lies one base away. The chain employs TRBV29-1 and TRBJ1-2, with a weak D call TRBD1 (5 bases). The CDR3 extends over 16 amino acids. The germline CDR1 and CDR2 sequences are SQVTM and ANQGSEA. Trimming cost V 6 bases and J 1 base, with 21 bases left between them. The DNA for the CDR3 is TGCAGCGTGGACGGGGCAGGGTACGGTCGTAACTATGGCTACACCTTC. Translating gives CSVDGAGYGRNYGYTF.

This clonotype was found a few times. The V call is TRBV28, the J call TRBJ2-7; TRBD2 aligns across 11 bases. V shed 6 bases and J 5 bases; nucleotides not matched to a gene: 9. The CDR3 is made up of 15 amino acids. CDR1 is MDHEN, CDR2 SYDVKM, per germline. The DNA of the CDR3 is TGTGCCAGCAGAGTAGCGGGAGGGCCGAGAGACGAGCAGTACTTC. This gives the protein CASRVAGGPRDEQYF.

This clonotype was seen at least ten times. CDR3 coding DNA: TGCGCCAGCAGCCAAGTAGACATGAACACTGAAGCTTTCTTT. Residues: CASSQVDMNTEAFF. The chain carries TRBV4-1 and TRBJ1-1; D unresolved. The CDR3 totals 14 residues. The germline V gene encodes CDR1 MGHRA and CDR2 YSYEKL. Trimming took off 1 base at V and 0 bases at J, with 6 bases between the two ends.

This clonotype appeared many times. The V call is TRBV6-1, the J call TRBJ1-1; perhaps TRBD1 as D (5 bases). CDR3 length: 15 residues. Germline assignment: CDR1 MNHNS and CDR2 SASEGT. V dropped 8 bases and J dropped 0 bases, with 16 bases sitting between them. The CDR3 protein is CASGAGEGMNTEAFF. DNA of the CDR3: TGTGCCAGCGGGGCCGGGGAGGGTATGAACACTGAAGCTTTCTTT.

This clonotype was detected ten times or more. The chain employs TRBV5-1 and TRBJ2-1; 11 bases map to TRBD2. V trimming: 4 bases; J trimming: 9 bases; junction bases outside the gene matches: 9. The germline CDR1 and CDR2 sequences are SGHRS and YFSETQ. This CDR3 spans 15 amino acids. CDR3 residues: CASSIGTSGYGEQFF. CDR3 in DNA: TGCGCCAGCAGCATAGGGACTAGCGGCTATGGTGAGCAGTTCTTC.

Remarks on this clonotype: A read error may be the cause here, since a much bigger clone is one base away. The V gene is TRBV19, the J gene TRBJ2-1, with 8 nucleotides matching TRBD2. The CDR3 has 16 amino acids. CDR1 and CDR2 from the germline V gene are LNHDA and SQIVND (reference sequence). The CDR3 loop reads CASSIGTSGLGDEQVF. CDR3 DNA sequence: TGTGCCAGTAGTATAGGTACTAGCGGACTAGGCGATGAGCAGGTCTTC.

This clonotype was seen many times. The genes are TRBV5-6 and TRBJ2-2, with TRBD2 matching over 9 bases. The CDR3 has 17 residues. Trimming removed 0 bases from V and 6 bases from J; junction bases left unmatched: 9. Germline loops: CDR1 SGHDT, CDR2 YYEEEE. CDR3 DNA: TGTGCCAGCAGCTTGGCCTTGGCTAGCGGGAATTCCGGGGAGCTGTTTTTT. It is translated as CASSLALASGNSGELFF.

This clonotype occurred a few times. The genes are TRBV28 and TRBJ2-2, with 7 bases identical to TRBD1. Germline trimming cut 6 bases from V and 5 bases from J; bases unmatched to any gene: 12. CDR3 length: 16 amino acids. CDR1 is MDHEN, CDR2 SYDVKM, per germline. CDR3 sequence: CASSYPGQTTTGELFF. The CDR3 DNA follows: TGTGCCAGCAGCTACCCGGGACAGACGACGACCGGGGAGCTGTTTTTT. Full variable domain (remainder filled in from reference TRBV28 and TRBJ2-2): DVKVTQSSRYLVKRTGEKVFLECVQDMDHENMFWYRQDPGLGLRLIYFSYDVKMKEKGDIPEGYSVSREKKERFSLILESASTNQTSMYLCASSYPGQTTTGELFFGEGSRLTVL.

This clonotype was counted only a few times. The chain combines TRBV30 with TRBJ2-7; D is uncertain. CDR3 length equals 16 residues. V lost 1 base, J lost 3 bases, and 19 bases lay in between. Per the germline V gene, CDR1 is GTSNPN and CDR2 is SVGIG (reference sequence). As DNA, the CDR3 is TGTGCCTGGAGTGCCCCCGGAGTAGGCGCGCTCTACGAGCAGTACTTC. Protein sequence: CAWSAPGVGALYEQYF.

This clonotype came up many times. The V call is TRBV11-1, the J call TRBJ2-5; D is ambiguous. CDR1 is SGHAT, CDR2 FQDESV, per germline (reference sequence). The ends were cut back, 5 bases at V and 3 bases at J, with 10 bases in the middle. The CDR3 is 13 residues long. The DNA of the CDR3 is TGTGCCAGCAGCCGCGCCCTCGAAGAGACCCAGTACTTC. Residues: CASSRALEETQYF.

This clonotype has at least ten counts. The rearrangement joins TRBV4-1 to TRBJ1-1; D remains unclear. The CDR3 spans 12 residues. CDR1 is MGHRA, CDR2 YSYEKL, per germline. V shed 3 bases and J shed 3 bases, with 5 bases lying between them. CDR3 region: CASSHGYTEAFF. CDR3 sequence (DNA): TGCGCCAGCAGCCACGGCTACACTGAAGCTTTCTTT.

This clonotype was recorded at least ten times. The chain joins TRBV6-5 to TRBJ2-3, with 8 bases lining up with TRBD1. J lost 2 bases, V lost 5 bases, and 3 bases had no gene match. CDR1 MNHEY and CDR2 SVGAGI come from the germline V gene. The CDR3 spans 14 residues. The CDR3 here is CASSQGAPTDTQYF. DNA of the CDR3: TGTGCCAGCAGTCAGGGGGCACCCACAGATACGCAGTATTTT.